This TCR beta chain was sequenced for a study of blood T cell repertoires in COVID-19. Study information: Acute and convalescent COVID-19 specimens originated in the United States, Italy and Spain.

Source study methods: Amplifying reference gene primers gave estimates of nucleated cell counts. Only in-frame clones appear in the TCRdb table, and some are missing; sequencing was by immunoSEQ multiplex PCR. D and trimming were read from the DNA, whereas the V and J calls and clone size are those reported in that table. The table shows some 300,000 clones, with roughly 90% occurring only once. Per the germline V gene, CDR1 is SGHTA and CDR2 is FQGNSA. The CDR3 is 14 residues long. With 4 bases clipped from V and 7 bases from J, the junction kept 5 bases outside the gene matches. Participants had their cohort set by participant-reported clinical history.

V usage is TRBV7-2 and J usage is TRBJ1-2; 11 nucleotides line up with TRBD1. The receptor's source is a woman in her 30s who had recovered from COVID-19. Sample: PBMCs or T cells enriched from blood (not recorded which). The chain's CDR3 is CASSSDRGRFGYTF. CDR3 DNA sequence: TGTGCCAGCAGCTCGGACAGGGGGCGGTTTGGCTACACCTTC.